This TCR beta chain derives from a study of cytomegalovirus exposure and HLA in healthy donors. To note about this clone: The antigen is unknown.

Whole-study results and caveats: When analyzed later, a missense DCLRE1C variant was found to be linked to TCR beta V- and J-gene trimming.

J gave up 5 bases and V 0 bases, and 9 bases lay outside the gene matches. The CDR3 is made up of 16 amino acids. Per the germline V gene, CDR1 is SGHKS and CDR2 is YYEKEE (reference sequence). 13 Jbeta primers and 60 Vbeta primers were used for the PCR. Data came from immunoSEQ multiplex PCR; TCRdb stores just in-frame clones and leaves some out. Counted here are some 94,000 clones, 60% to 80% occurring once; the ten biggest clones make up 3% to 3.5%. Material: PBMCs. The sequence derives from a man aged 40-49 years in good health and CMV-seronegative. The rearrangement joins TRBV5-5 to TRBJ2-5; TRBD1 matches 8 bases. CDR3 bases: TGTGCCAGCAGCTTGGGAGGACAGGGCAGGGTTGAGACCCAGTACTTC. Encoded protein: CASSLGGQGRVETQYF.